These 29 T cell receptor beta chains came from one sample sequenced in a study of blood T cell repertoires in COVID-19. The protocol was immunoSEQ multiplex PCR, while the TCRdb copy is restricted to in-frame clones and leaves out a portion. Altogether roughly 220,000 clones are present, 88% being singletons, with the ten largest covering roughly 14%. Sequencing was performed on PBMCs or T cells enriched from blood (not recorded which). These receptors originate from a woman aged 45-65 years with acute COVID-19.

This chain uses TRBV11-1 with TRBJ2-7, with 8 bases that match TRBD1. V lost 5 bases, J lost 6 bases, and 9 bases stayed unmatched. Germline V gives CDR1 SGHAT, CDR2 FQDESV (reference sequence). The CDR3 runs 14 residues. The CDR3 region is CASSARTGPPEQYF. The DNA for the CDR3 is TGTGCCAGCAGCGCCCGGACAGGGCCTCCCGAGCAGTACTTC.

The V gene is TRBV19, the J gene TRBJ1-2; D is possibly TRBD1 (6 bases). Germline loops: CDR1 LNHDA, CDR2 SQIVND (reference sequence). The CDR3 is made up of 12 amino acids. The V end was cut by 7 bases, the J end by 3 bases, with 9 bases between. CDR3 amino acids: CASNDRYYGYTF. CDR3 DNA: TGTGCCAGTAATGACAGGTACTATGGCTACACCTTC.

CDR3 sequence (DNA): TGCGCCAGCAGCCAAGATCGACTGTTACTCGCGAACACCGGGGAGCTGTTTTTT. Its protein product is CASSQDRLLLANTGELFF. J is TRBJ2-2 and V is TRBV4-1; D is unclear. This CDR3 region has 18 residues. The V and J ends lost 0 bases and 0 bases respectively, with 14 bases between them. CDR1 and CDR2 (germline): MGHRA, YSYEKL.

Details on this clone: Mismatch with germline at one junction end may stem from a read error. The genes are TRBV5-4 and TRBJ2-7; 13 bases agree with TRBD2. CDR1 SGHNT and CDR2 YYREEE come from the germline V gene (reference sequence). The CDR3 contains 15 residues. CDR3 region: CASSLGGGLAGTSSF. The CDR3 coding sequence is TGTGCCAGCAGCTTGGGAGGGGGACTAGCGGGAACCTCTTCTTTC.

The J gene is TRBJ2-3, the V gene TRBV19; D not certain. The CDR3 loop spans 13 amino acids. V gave up 5 bases and J gave up 8 bases, with 14 bases separating them. Per the germline V gene, CDR1 is LNHDA and CDR2 is SQIVND (reference sequence). The CDR3 DNA reads TGTGCCAGTAGTGCGACCACCTCAGGTACGCAGTATTTT. Its protein product is CASSATTSGTQYF.

V usage is TRBV7-2 and J usage is TRBJ2-3, with D possibly matching TRBD2 (6 bases). Per the germline V gene, CDR1 is SGHTA and CDR2 is FQGNSA. CDR3 length: 14 residues. The V and J ends lost 4 bases and 5 bases respectively, with 13 bases between them. CDR3 loop: CASSSGLSVDTQYF. The DNA of the CDR3 is TGTGCCAGCAGCTCGGGACTCTCGGTAGATACGCAGTATTTT.

This chain uses TRBV16 with TRBJ2-1, with TRBD2 matching 8 bases. The V segment lost 10 bases and the J segment 0 bases; nucleotides outside the gene matches: 2. Germline V gene sequence: CDR1 KGHSY, CDR2 FQNENV. The CDR3 has 13 amino acids. CDR3 DNA sequence: TGTGCCACCGGGACTAGCTCCTACAATGAGCAGTTCTTC. It codes for CATGTSSYNEQFF.

The V and J genes are TRBV6-2 or TRBV6-3 and TRBJ2-3, with 13 bases matching TRBD2. The J segment lost 2 bases and the V segment lost 2 bases, leaving 13 bases of the junction unmatched. Germline V gives CDR1 MNHEY, CDR2 SVGEGT. The CDR3 sequence is 20 residues long. Here the CDR3 DNA reads TGTGCCAGCAGTTACACTCCGGTGAGGGGACTAGCGGGAAACACAGATACGCAGTATTTT. Protein sequence: CASSYTPVRGLAGNTDTQYF.

This clone has only one observation. This chain joins TRBV15 and TRBJ1-2, with D maybe TRBD1 (5 bases). This CDR3 comprises 15 residues. CDR1 LNHNV and CDR2 YYDKDF come from the germline V gene (reference sequence). V dropped 0 bases and J dropped 3 bases, with 11 bases sitting between them. The CDR3 is CATSRDPRQHYGYTF. Here the CDR3 DNA reads TGTGCCACCAGCAGAGATCCCAGACAGCACTATGGCTACACCTTC.

V usage is TRBV19 and J usage is TRBJ2-2, with 7 nucleotides matching TRBD1. Losses at the gene ends were 4 bases for V and 1 base for J; bases not matched to a gene: 3. This CDR3 contains 15 residues. The germline V gene encodes CDR1 LNHDA and CDR2 SQIVND (reference sequence). The CDR3 region is CASSRDRVNTGELFF. The DNA for the CDR3 is TGTGCCAGTAGTAGAGACAGGGTGAACACCGGGGAGCTGTTTTTT.

This clone occurred once. V is TRBV3-1 (or the pseudogene TRBV3-2) and J is TRBJ2-7; D is undetermined. Germline V lookup: CDR1 LGHDT, CDR2 YNNKEL (reference sequence). The CDR3 is 15 residues long. V lost 1 base to trimming and J lost 4 bases, with 14 bases between them. For the CDR3, the DNA is TGTGCCAGCAGCCAAGGCGGTAGCCTTCAATACGAGCAGTACTTC. It yields the protein CASSQGGSLQYEQYF.

This chain joins TRBV19 and TRBJ1-2; 8 bases line up with TRBD1. Germline loops: CDR1 LNHDA, CDR2 SQIVND (reference sequence). V lost 6 bases to trimming and J lost 7 bases; unmatched junction nucleotides: 7. This CDR3 is built from 13 residues. The CDR3 bases are TGTGCCAGTAGGAGGACAGGGAAAGGTGGCTACACCTTC. The encoded protein is CASRRTGKGGYTF.

V usage is TRBV27 and J usage is TRBJ2-7, with 11 positions matching TRBD1. Trimming removed 6 bases from V and 5 bases from J; junction bases left unmatched: 6. Germline CDR1 reads MNHEY; CDR2 reads SMNVEV (reference sequence). This CDR3 is 14 amino acids long. The CDR3 nucleotides read TGTGCCAGCAGCTTCGGACAGGGGGCGCACGAGCAGTACTTC. This encodes CASSFGQGAHEQYF.

The chain carries TRBV27 and TRBJ2-1; the match to TRBD1 covers 7 bases. Germline loops: CDR1 MNHEY, CDR2 SMNVEV (reference sequence). Germline trimming cut 5 bases from V and 2 bases from J; bases unmatched to any gene: 9. This CDR3 has 16 residues. In DNA, the CDR3 is TGTGCCAGCAGTCCCGGGGCAGGGGGTCCCTACAATGAGCAGTTCTTC. Its protein is CASSPGAGGPYNEQFF.

The V call is TRBV5-1, the J call TRBJ1-1; no definite D call. This CDR3 spans 15 amino acids. CDR1 is SGHRS, CDR2 YFSETQ, per germline. V was trimmed by 2 bases and J by 3 bases, leaving 14 bases between them. CDR3 sequence reads: CASSFSGVVDTEAFF. CDR3 nucleotides: TGCGCCAGCAGCTTCTCGGGAGTGGTGGACACTGAAGCTTTCTTT.

The chain couples TRBV2 to TRBJ1-4; D gene unclear. The CDR3 runs to 15 residues. Trimming cost V 5 bases and J 8 bases, with 18 bases left between them. Germline V gene data show CDR1 as SNHLY and CDR2 as FYNNEI. The CDR3 protein is CASSRMEGAGEKLFF. CDR3 nucleotide sequence: TGTGCCAGCAGTAGAATGGAGGGCGCGGGGGAAAAACTGTTTTTT.

The J gene is TRBJ2-2, the V gene TRBV28; D is unclear. The CDR3 is 14 amino acids. V lost 2 bases and J 15 bases, leaving 19 bases between the germline ends. CDR1 MDHEN and CDR2 SYDVKM come from the germline V gene. The CDR3 nucleotides read TGTGCCAGCAGTTTAGAGGTCCCGAGCTCGTGGTTGTTTTTT. It encodes CASSLEVPSSWLFF. Full variable domain (missing parts from reference TRBV28 and TRBJ2-2): DVKVTQSSRYLVKRTGEKVFLECVQDMDHENMFWYRQDPGLGLRLIYFSYDVKMKEKGDIPEGYSVSREKKERFSLILESASTNQTSMYLCASSLEVPSSWLFFGEGSRLTVL.

The genes are TRBV18 and TRBJ1-1, with a tentative D call TRBD1 (6 bases). Trimming stripped 8 bases from V and 1 base from J, with 11 bases between. The CDR3 contains 13 residues. Germline values: CDR1 KGHSH, CDR2 LQKENI. CDR3 nucleotide sequence: TGTGCCAGCGCCGGACAGAAGAACACTGAAGCTTTCTTT. Its translation is CASAGQKNTEAFF.

The CDR3 loop reads CASSRGTGQGYGYTF. The CDR3 DNA follows: TGTGCCAGCAGTAGGGGCACGGGACAGGGCTATGGCTACACCTTC. The V gene is TRBV5-5, the J gene TRBJ1-2, with 9 positions matching TRBD1. Germline trimming cut 5 bases from V and 4 bases from J; bases unmatched to any gene: 9. Germline-derived CDR1 and CDR2 are SGHKS and YYEKEE (reference sequence). CDR3 size: 15 residues.

The rearrangement joins TRBV4-1 to TRBJ2-5, with 7 bases identical to TRBD2. Germline-derived CDR1 and CDR2 are MGHRA and YSYEKL. Trimming at V came to 1 base and at J to 2 bases, leaving 10 bases not matched to a gene. This CDR3 spans 17 amino acids. The CDR3 DNA reads TGCGCCAGCAGCCAAGGGAATTCGGGAGCGGGGCAAGAGACCCAGTACTTC. Protein: CASSQGNSGAGQETQYF.

The chain employs TRBV3-1 (or the pseudogene TRBV3-2) and TRBJ1-5, with 12 nucleotides matching TRBD1. This CDR3 is 17 amino acids long. CDR1 and CDR2 from the germline V gene are LGHDT and YNNKEL (reference sequence). The V and J ends lost 3 bases and 2 bases, in that order; junction bases with no gene match: 5. The CDR3 DNA is TGTGCCAGCAGCCAGGAGGGACAGGGGGCCGGCAATCAGCCCCAGCATTTT. It codes for CASSQEGQGAGNQPQHF.

This chain joins TRBV7-3 and TRBJ2-1, with a weak D call TRBD2 (5 bases). Per the germline V gene, CDR1 is SGHTA and CDR2 is FQGTGA. V was clipped by 5 bases and J by 0 bases, with 14 bases between them. The CDR3 is 16 amino acids. CDR3 region: CASSPGGVSSYNEQFF. The CDR3 coding sequence is TGTGCCAGCAGCCCCGGAGGAGTCAGCTCCTACAATGAGCAGTTCTTC.

The chain carries TRBV5-4 and TRBJ2-3; 7 bases match TRBD1. V lost 3 bases and J lost 4; bases outside the gene matches: 5. Germline lookup yields CDR1 SGHNT and CDR2 YYREEE (reference sequence). The CDR3 length is 14 residues. This chain's CDR3 is CASSSTGTADTQYF. The CDR3 DNA follows: TGTGCCAGCAGCTCGACAGGGACCGCAGATACGCAGTATTTT.

V gene TRBV10-3 combines with J gene TRBJ1-4; no definite D call. The CDR3 covers 14 residues. Looked up from germline, CDR1 is ENHRY and CDR2 is SYGVKD. V was pared by 4 bases and J by 5 bases, with 11 bases between. CDR3 bases: TGTGCCATCAGTGGCGAACAGTTCAATGAAAAACTGTTTTTT. Its translation: CAISGEQFNEKLFF.

In regard to this clone: Other DNA sequences in the same sample also yield this CDR3. The genes are TRBV18 and TRBJ1-5; D remains ambiguous. CDR3 length: 14 residues. V was trimmed by 3 bases and J by 0 bases, leaving 6 bases between them. CDR1 is KGHSH, CDR2 LQKENI, per germline. DNA for the CDR3: TGTGCCAGCTCACCGTCCAATAGCAATCAGCCCCAGCATTTT. Translated: CASSPSNSNQPQHF.

The gene calls are TRBV7-9 and TRBJ2-3, with 7 nucleotides matching TRBD2. CDR1 is SEHNR, CDR2 FQNEAQ, per germline (reference sequence). V was clipped by 2 bases and J by 2 bases; unmatched bases: 4. CDR3 length: 15 amino acids. The CDR3 protein is CASSLIGTNTDTQYF. CDR3 DNA sequence: TGTGCCAGCAGCTTAATCGGGACTAACACAGATACGCAGTATTTT.

The rearrangement uses TRBV24-1 and TRBJ2-6, with a possible D match to TRBD2 (5 bases). This CDR3 is built from 16 residues. Germline lookup yields CDR1 KGHDR and CDR2 SFDVKD. Trimming stripped 0 bases from V and 3 bases from J, with 8 bases between. CDR3 protein: CATSDLGEFGANVLTF. For the CDR3, the DNA is TGTGCCACCAGTGATTTGGGGGAGTTTGGGGCCAACGTCCTGACTTTC.

The chain has TRBV27 and TRBJ1-6, with a tentative D call TRBD1 (6 bases). The ends were cut back, 1 base at V and 7 bases at J, with 11 bases in the middle. The CDR3 has 15 residues. The V gene's germline CDR1 is MNHEY and CDR2 SMNVEV (reference sequence). Written as DNA, the CDR3 is TGTGCCAGCAGTTTATGGCAGGGGTTGAATTCACCCCTCCACTTT. Translated, it gives CASSLWQGLNSPLHF.

The chain recombines TRBV2 with TRBJ1-5, with 10 bases lining up with TRBD1. V shed 6 bases and J 6 bases; nucleotides not matched to a gene: 5. The germline V gene has CDR1 SNHLY and CDR2 FYNNEI. This CDR3 region has 14 residues. The CDR3 coding sequence is TGTGCCAGCAGAAGACAGGGGGCAGCTCAGCCCCAGCATTTT. Translation gives CASRRQGAAQPQHF.